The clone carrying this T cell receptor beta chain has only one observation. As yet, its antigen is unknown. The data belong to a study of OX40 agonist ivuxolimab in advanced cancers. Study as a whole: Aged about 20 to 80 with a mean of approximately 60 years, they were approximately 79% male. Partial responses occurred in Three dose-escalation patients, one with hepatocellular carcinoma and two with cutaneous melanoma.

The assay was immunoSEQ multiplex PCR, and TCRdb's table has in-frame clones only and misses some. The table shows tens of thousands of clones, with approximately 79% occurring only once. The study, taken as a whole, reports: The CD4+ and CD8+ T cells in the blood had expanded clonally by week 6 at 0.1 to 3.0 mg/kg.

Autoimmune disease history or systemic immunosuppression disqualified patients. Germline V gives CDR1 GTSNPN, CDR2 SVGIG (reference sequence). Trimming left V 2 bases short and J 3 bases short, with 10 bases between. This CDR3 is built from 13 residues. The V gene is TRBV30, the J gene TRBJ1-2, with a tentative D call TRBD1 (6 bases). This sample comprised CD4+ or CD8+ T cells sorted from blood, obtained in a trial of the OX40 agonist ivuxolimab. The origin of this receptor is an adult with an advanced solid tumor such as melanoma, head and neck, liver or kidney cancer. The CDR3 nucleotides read TGTGCCTGGAGTACGGACAGAGACTATGGCTACACCTTC. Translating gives CAWSTDRDYGYTF.